The T cell receptor (beta chain) under discussion was sequenced for a study of cytomegalovirus exposure and HLA in healthy donors. This clone was seen more than once but under ten times. The germline V and J ends were trimmed by 9 bases and 2 bases, with 10 bases remaining between them. CDR1 and CDR2 from the germline V gene are SNHLY and FYNNEI. This CDR3 region has 12 residues. Primers included in the PCR were 60 Vbeta and 13 Jbeta primers. This table comes from immunoSEQ multiplex PCR, and its TCRdb copy is limited to in-frame clones, with some not included. The data show about 97,000 clones, with around four fifths seen just once and around 2.6% held by the top ten.

The sequenced sample was PBMCs. The genes are TRBV2 and TRBJ1-2; D is ambiguous. The TCR originated in a man aged 40-49 years in good health and CMV-seronegative. This CDR3 is CASSGRNYGYTF. The DNA for the CDR3 is TGTGCCAGTTCGGGGAGGAACTATGGCTACACCTTC.